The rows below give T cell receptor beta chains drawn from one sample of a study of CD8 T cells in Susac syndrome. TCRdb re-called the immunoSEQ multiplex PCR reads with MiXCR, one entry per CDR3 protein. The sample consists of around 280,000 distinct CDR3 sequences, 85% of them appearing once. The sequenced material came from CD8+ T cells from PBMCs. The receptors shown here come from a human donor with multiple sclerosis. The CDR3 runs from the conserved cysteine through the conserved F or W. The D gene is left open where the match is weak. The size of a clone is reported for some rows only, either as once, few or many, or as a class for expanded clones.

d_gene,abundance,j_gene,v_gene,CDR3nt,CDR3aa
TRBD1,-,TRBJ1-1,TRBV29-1,TGCAGCGTAGGGGACAGGGGGCGGCCTCGAGCTTTCTTT,CSVGDRGRPRAFF
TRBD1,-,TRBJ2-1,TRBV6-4,TGTGCCAGCAGCCGCACAGGGGTCAATGAGCAGTTCTTC,CASSRTGVNEQFF
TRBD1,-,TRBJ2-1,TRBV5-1,TGCGCCAGCAGCTTCGGGACAGGGATGGGCAATGAGCAGTTCTTC,CASSFGTGMGNEQFF
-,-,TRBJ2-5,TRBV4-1,TGCGCCAGCAGCCTGGACAGCCAAGAGACCCAGTACTTC,CASSLDSQETQYF
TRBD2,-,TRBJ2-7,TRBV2,TGTGCCAGCAGTGACTCTCCTAGCGGCTACGAGCAGTACTTC,CASSDSPSGYEQYF
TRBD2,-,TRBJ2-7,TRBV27,TGTGCCAGCAGTTTATTTAGGTTACTAGCGGGTAAGATAGGCTACGAGCAGTACTTC,CASSLFRLLAGKIGYEQYF
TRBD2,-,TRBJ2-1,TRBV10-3,TGTGCCGCTCACGGTTCAAGGGGAGGGAACTCCTACAATGAGCAGTTCTTC,CAAHGSRGGNSYNEQFF
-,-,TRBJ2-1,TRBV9,TGTGCCAGCAGCGTAGCTCCCCTAGCCGGGATCGCCTACAATGAGCAGTTCTTC,CASSVAPLAGIAYNEQFF
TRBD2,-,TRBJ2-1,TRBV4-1,TGCGCCAGCAGCCAACTGACTAGCTTAAATGAGCAGTTCTTC,CASSQLTSLNEQFF
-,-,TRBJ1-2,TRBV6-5,TGTGCCAGCAGTTACAGAGAACAGGGTCCCAACTATGGCTACACCTTC,CASSYREQGPNYGYTF
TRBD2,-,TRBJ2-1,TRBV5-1,TGCGCCAGCAGCCCTGTAGCGGGAACGATCAATGAGCAGTTCTTC,CASSPVAGTINEQFF
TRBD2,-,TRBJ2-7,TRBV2,TGTGCCAGCACTGGGCCTAGCGGGAGGGCGACGTACGAGCAGTGCTTC,CASTGPSGRATYEQCF
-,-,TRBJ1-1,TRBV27,TGTGCCAGCAGAGTTCGAGGGCAGAACACTGAAGCTTTCTTT,CASRVRGQNTEAFF
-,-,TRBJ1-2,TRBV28,TGTGCCAGCAGACCAGTGGACTCTAACTATGGCTACACCTTC,CASRPVDSNYGYTF
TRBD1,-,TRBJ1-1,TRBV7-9,TGTGCCAGCAGCCCCACAGGGGAGGGCACTGAAGCTTTCTTT,CASSPTGEGTEAFF
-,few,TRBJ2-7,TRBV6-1,TGTGCCAGCAGTGAAGGGGGCGGTGAGCAGTACTTC,CASSEGGGEQYF
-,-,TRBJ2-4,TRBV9,TGTGCCAGCAGCGTAAAGGCGGGGACACGGGACATTCAGTACTTC,CASSVKAGTRDIQYF
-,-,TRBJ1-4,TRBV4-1,TGCGCCAGCAGCCATGCACCAGGGGAGGGCAATGAAAAACTGTTTTTT,CASSHAPGEGNEKLFF
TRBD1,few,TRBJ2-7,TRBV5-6,TGTGCCAGCCAGACAGGGAGCCACGAGCAGTACTTC,CASQTGSHEQYF
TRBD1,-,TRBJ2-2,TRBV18,TGTGCCAGCTCACCACGGGACAGCATGAACACCGGGGAGCTGTTTTTT,CASSPRDSMNTGELFF
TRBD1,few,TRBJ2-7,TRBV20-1,TGCAGTGCTAGAGACATACTAGGGACAGGTACTCCCTACGAGCAGTACTTC,CSARDILGTGTPYEQYF
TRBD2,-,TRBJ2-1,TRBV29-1,TGCAGCGTGGAGGAGGCTAGCGGGACGCACAATGAGCAGTTCTTC,CSVEEASGTHNEQFF
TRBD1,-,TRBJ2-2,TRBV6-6,TGTGCCAGCAGTTACCCTACAGGGGGAAGCACCGGGGAGCTGTTTTTT,CASSYPTGGSTGELFF
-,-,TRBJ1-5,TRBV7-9,TGTGCCAGCAGCCAAGGGGGGAAAGGTCAGCCCCAGCATTTT,CASSQGGKGQPQHF
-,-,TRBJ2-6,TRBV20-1,TGCAGTGCTAGAGATTTCGAGGGCTCTGGGGCCAACGTCCTGACTTTC,CSARDFEGSGANVLTF
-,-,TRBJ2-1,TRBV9,TGTGCCAGCAGCGGGGCCTCTAGGAGCTCCTACAATGAGCAGTTCTTC,CASSGASRSSYNEQFF
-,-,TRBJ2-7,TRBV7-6,TGTGCCAGCAGCCCTACAGGGATCTCCCACGAGCAGTACTTC,CASSPTGISHEQYF
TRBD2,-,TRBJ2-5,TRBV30,TGTGCCTGGCAGCGGGAGTTTCGAGAGACCCAGTACTTC,CAWQREFRETQYF
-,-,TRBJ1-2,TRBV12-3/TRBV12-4,TGTGCCAGCAGTTTAGAGAGGACCCTCCCCGGATATGGCTACACCTTC,CASSLERTLPGYGYTF
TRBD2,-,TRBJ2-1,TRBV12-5,TGTGCTAGTGGTTTGGAACTAGCGGGAGACTATGAGCAGTTCTTC,CASGLELAGDYEQFF
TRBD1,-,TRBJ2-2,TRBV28,TGTGCCAGCGCTTTGACCGGGACAGGGGGCACCGGGGAGCTGTTTTTT,CASALTGTGGTGELFF
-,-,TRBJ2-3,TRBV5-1,TGCGCCAGCGGCTCTCCGGTAGAGATAGATACGCAGTATTTT,CASGSPVEIDTQYF
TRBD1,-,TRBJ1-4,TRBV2,TGTGCCAGCAGCGCCCATACGACAGGGGGAAAACTGTTTTTT,CASSAHTTGGKLFF
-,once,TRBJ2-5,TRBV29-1,TGCAGCCCGCAAGAAGGGGACCAAGAGACCCAGTACTTC,CSPQEGDQETQYF
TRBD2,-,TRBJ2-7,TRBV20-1,TGCAGTGCTAGCGCAATTGATGCGACTAGCGGGGTTTACGAGCAGTACTTC,CSASAIDATSGVYEQYF
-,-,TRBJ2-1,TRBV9,TGTGCCAGCAGCGTAGGAGGGGACTCCTACAATGAGCAGTTCTTC,CASSVGGDSYNEQFF
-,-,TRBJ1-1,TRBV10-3,TGTGCCATCAGGACCGGGACGCACACTGAAGCTTTCTTT,CAIRTGTHTEAFF
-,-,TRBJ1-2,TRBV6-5,TGTGCCAGCAGTTACTCGAACCGAAGGTCTAACTATGGCTACACCTTC,CASSYSNRRSNYGYTF
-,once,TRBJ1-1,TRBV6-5,TGTGCCAGCAAGTATGCCGGGGAAAGGTTTGAAGCTTTCTTT,CASKYAGERFEAFF
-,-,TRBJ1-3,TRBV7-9,TGTGCCAGCAGCCCCCGGGGGGGAAACACCATATATTTT,CASSPRGGNTIYF
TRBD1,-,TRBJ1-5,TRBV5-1,TGCGCCAGCAGCTTGGAGGGACAGCGCAATCAGCCCCAGCATTTT,CASSLEGQRNQPQHF
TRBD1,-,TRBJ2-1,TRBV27,TGTGCCAGCCGACCCGGGACAGGAAAGGACGAGCAGTTCTTC,CASRPGTGKDEQFF
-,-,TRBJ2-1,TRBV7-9,TGTGCCAGCAGCTTAGAATCTAGGGATGAGCAGTTCTTC,CASSLESRDEQFF
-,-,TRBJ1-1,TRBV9,TGTGCCAGCAGCGTCGCGGGGGCTGGGACTGAAGCTTTCTTT,CASSVAGAGTEAFF
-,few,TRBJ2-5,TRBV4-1,TGCGCCAGCAGCCAAGGCGCGAAAGAGACCCAGTACTTC,CASSQGAKETQYF
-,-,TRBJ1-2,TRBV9,TGTGCCAGCAGCGTATCTGGGGGGAAGCGCACTCAGGTTGACTATGGCTACACCTTC,CASSVSGGKRTQVDYGYTF
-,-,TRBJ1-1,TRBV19,TGTGCCAGTAGCCCAAAGGGAACTGAAGCTTTCTTT,CASSPKGTEAFF
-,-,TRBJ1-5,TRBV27,TGTGCCAGCAGTTTATTGGCGACAGTAGCCTTGGCCCAGCCCCAGCATTTT,CASSLLATVALAQPQHF
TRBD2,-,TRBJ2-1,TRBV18,TGTGCCAGCTCACCCTCCGATGCGGGAGGGTTTCGGGAGCAGTTCTTC,CASSPSDAGGFREQFF
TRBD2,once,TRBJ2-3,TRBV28,TGTGCCAGCAGTTTATTCAAAGCGGGGGGCACAGATACGCAGTATTTT,CASSLFKAGGTDTQYF
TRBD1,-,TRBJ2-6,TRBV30,TGTGCCTGGAGTAGGGACAGGTTGGAATCCGGGGCCAACGTCCTGACTTTC,CAWSRDRLESGANVLTF
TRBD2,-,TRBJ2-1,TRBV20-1,TGCAGTGCTAGAGAATTGTCTAGCGGGGACTCTCTTCGGTACAATGAGCAGTTCTTC,CSARELSSGDSLRYNEQFF
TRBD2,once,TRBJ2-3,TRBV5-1,TGCGCCAGCAGCTCCGCACTAGCGCTTAGCACAGATACGCAGTATTTT,CASSSALALSTDTQYF